The rows below give T cell receptor beta chains drawn from one sample of a study of naive and memory T cell subsets. TCRdb processed the UMI-ligation and nested PCR reads anew with MiXCR; each CDR3 protein has one entry. The top ten hold about 20% of the sample, which has approximately 20,000 distinct CDR3 sequences, approximately 10% seen once. Sequences were obtained from central memory CD8+ T cells from blood. These receptors all stem from a human donor in good health. Both conserved end residues are part of each CDR3. Some rows mark clone size as missing; the rest say once, few, many or name a class of expanded clone.

V gene	clone size	J gene	CDR3 protein
TRBV30	NA	TRBJ2-5	CAWSPRAGGPLQETQYF
TRBV20-1	NA	TRBJ2-2	CSARSVLADTGELFF
TRBV20-1	many	TRBJ1-2	CSARGQLAGVGYGYTF
TRBV4-1	few	TRBJ2-3	CASSQEGRTYTDTQYF
TRBV12-3/TRBV12-4	NA	TRBJ1-1	CASSRTLPPPGSSNTEAFF
TRBV28	many	TRBJ2-7	CASSFWTEQHNGSF
TRBV6-5	many	TRBJ1-5	CASSPTGYSNQPQHF
TRBV11-2	NA	TRBJ1-2	CASSLDNSGFYGYTF
TRBV7-9	NA	TRBJ2-3	CAFNPRGDIVTDTQYF
TRBV19	NA	TRBJ2-7	CASSAGGEEQYF
TRBV3-1	many	TRBJ2-1	CASSQGSDLYNEQFF
TRBV28	NA	TRBJ1-2	CASGDRSNYGYTF
TRBV28	NA	TRBJ2-7	CASRSLGTSGSYEQYF